This T cell receptor (beta chain) was documented in a study of PD-L1 blockade in urothelial cancer. Only in-frame clones appear in the TCRdb table, and some are missing; sequencing was by immunoSEQ multiplex PCR. Among 40,000 to 50,000 clones listed, roughly 86% were seen once. Time point in this sample: peripheral blood 6 weeks after treatment start. Between 1 and 8 samples, pretreatment and on-treatment, were given by each patient. Specimen: PBMCs, collected around atezolizumab (anti-PD-L1) treatment. The sequence was collected from a man aged 60 to 69 with urothelial cancer.

Written as DNA, the CDR3 is TGCGCCAGCAGCCGGGAAGGCAGAGAGACCTACGAGCAGTACTTC. It codes for CASSREGRETYEQYF. The chain links TRBV5-1 to TRBJ2-7; weak D call: TRBD2 (5 bases). The CDR3 sequence is 15 residues long. The germline V gene has CDR1 SGHRS and CDR2 YFSETQ. With 4 bases removed from V and 2 bases from J, the gap between germline ends came to 16 bases.